One and the same sample provided the 13 T cell receptor beta chains below, sequenced in a study of T cells in narcolepsy. The assay was immunoSEQ multiplex PCR, and TCRdb's table has in-frame clones only and misses some. The sample contains about 3,400 clones, approximately 67% of which appear only once. The sample was CD45RA- memory CD8+ T cells from PBMCs. The source is a human donor with narcolepsy.

CDR3 sequence: CASSGTRGEQYF. CDR3 DNA: TGTGCCAGCAGCGGAACAAGGGGGGAGCAGTACTTC. The genes are TRBV9 and TRBJ2-7; perhaps TRBD1 as D (6 bases). The CDR3 is made up of 12 amino acids. With 3 bases removed from V and 7 bases from J, the gap between germline ends came to 11 bases. Germline V gene data show CDR1 as SGDLS and CDR2 as YYNGEE.

This clone has only a few counts. The rearrangement joins TRBV7-6 to TRBJ2-7, with 7 bases that match TRBD2. The CDR3 has 11 residues. The J segment lost 3 bases and the V segment lost 11 bases, leaving 4 bases of the junction unmatched. The germline V gene has CDR1 SGHVS and CDR2 FNYEAQ. CDR3 sequence (DNA): TGTGCCGGGGGGGAGGACTACGAGCAGTACTTC. Protein sequence: CAGGEDYEQYF.

The chain is built from TRBV7-9 and TRBJ2-5; 9 nucleotides line up with TRBD1. TRBJ2-7 explains the end of the DNA better; the J call may be wrong. The CDR3 covers 14 residues. The germline CDR1 and CDR2 sequences are SEHNR and FQNEAQ (reference sequence). CDR3 sequence reads: CASSLDYRGHEQYF. The CDR3, as DNA: TGTGCCAGCAGCTTAGATTACAGGGGGCACGAGCAGTACTTC.

This chain links TRBV4-1 with TRBJ2-1; D ambiguous. V was cut by 5 bases and J by 7 bases, with 12 bases left in between. CDR1 and CDR2 from the germline V gene are MGHRA and YSYEKL. There are 13 residues in the CDR3. This chain's CDR3 is CASSEIVGNEQFF. Written as DNA, the CDR3 is TGCGCCAGCAGCGAAATAGTAGGGAATGAGCAGTTCTTC.

This chain joins TRBV5-5 and TRBJ1-2, with TRBD1 identical over 7 bases. The trim removed 4 bases at V and 7 bases at J, leaving 13 bases unmatched. Per germline, CDR1 SGHKS and CDR2 YYEKEE (reference sequence). The CDR3 loop spans 15 amino acids. The CDR3 loop reads CASSAESGTDRGYTF. The CDR3 DNA reads TGTGCCAGCAGCGCAGAGAGTGGGACAGATCGTGGCTACACCTTC.

In its sample, this clone was seen a few times. A far larger clone differs by one base, so this is likely a read error. Other nucleotide sequences in the sample specify the same CDR3. The rearrangement links TRBV7-2 to TRBJ1-1; TRBD1 is a possible D gene (6 bases). V was clipped by 4 bases and J by 3 bases, with 15 bases between them. The CDR3 runs to 15 residues. In germline, CDR1 is SGHTA, CDR2 FQGNSA. CDR3 nucleotide sequence: TGTGCCAGCAGCTCACAGGGCCCCTCGGACACTGAAGCTTTCTTT. It is translated as CASSSQGPSDTEAFF.

The CDR3 loop reads CASRGERGHTDTQYF. CDR3 nucleotide sequence: TGTGCCAGCCGCGGCGAGCGGGGGCACACAGATACGCAGTATTTT. This rearrangement joins TRBV7-2 to TRBJ2-3; 8 nucleotides line up with TRBD2. Germline V gives CDR1 SGHTA, CDR2 FQGNSA. CDR3 length: 15 amino acids. V dropped 8 bases and J dropped 2; count of bases not matched to a gene: 9.

The sample holds a few counts of this clone. The rearrangement uses TRBV7-6 and TRBJ2-7, with D possibly being TRBD1 or TRBD2 (7 bases each). V gave up 5 bases and J gave up 3 bases, with 17 bases separating them. CDR1 and CDR2 from the germline V gene are SGHVS and FNYEAQ. This CDR3 is built from 15 residues. The CDR3: CASSPQGGGGYEQYF. CDR3 DNA: TGTGCCAGCAGCCCCCAGGGGGGGGGAGGCTACGAGCAGTACTTC.

This rearrangement joins TRBV4-1 to TRBJ1-2, with a tentative D call TRBD1 (6 bases). This CDR3 region has 15 residues. CDR1 and CDR2 from the germline V gene are MGHRA and YSYEKL. Trimming took off 1 base at V and 2 bases at J, with 11 bases between the two ends. DNA of the CDR3: TGCGCCAGCAGCCAAGGGGACACGGGAAACTATGGCTACACCTTC. It translates to CASSQGDTGNYGYTF.

Only one count was recorded for this clone. The chain joins TRBV9 to TRBJ2-4; D assignment may be TRBD1 or TRBD2 (5 bases each). V lost 0 bases and J 0 bases, leaving 10 bases between the germline ends. The CDR3 consists of 16 residues. Germline CDR1 reads SGDLS; CDR2 reads YYNGEE. The CDR3 reads CASSVGGSGAKNIQYF. The CDR3 DNA follows: TGTGCCAGCAGCGTAGGGGGGTCCGGAGCCAAAAACATTCAGTACTTC. Filled out from reference TRBV9 and TRBJ2-4, the complete variable domain reads DSGVTQTPKHLITATGQRVTLRCSPRSGDLSVYWYQQSLDQGLQFLIQYYNGEERAKGNILERFSAQQFPDLHSELNLSSLELGDSALYFCASSVGGSGAKNIQYFGAGTRLSVL.

The V gene is TRBV11-1, the J gene TRBJ1-2, with 11 bases that match TRBD1. The germline V gene has CDR1 SGHAT and CDR2 FQDESV (reference sequence). This CDR3 is built from 15 residues. The V segment lost 4 bases and the J segment 6 bases; nucleotides outside the gene matches: 7. In nucleotides, the CDR3 is TGTGCCAGCAGCTCCCGGGACAGGGGGTTACATGGCTACACCTTC. Residues: CASSSRDRGLHGYTF.

This chain joins TRBV7-9 and TRBJ2-7; a weak D match, TRBD1 (5 bases). Per germline, CDR1 SEHNR and CDR2 FQNEAQ (reference sequence). The CDR3 is 15 amino acids. V was trimmed by 3 bases and J by 3 bases, leaving 15 bases between them. The CDR3 DNA is TGTGCCAGCAGCTTTACACTTCAGGGTGGCTACGAGCAGTACTTC. This codes for CASSFTLQGGYEQYF.

In regard to this clone: This probably arose from a read error, given a far larger clone one base away. V gene TRBV4-3 combines with J gene TRBJ1-1; no clear D. V lost 5 bases and J 3 bases, leaving 16 bases between the germline ends. This CDR3 is 15 amino acids long. Germline CDR1 is LGHNA and CDR2 is YSLEER. This CDR3 reads CASSSHGPSDTEAFF. In nucleotides, the CDR3 is TGCGCCAGCAGCTCACATGGCCCCTCGGACACTGAAGCTTTCTTT.